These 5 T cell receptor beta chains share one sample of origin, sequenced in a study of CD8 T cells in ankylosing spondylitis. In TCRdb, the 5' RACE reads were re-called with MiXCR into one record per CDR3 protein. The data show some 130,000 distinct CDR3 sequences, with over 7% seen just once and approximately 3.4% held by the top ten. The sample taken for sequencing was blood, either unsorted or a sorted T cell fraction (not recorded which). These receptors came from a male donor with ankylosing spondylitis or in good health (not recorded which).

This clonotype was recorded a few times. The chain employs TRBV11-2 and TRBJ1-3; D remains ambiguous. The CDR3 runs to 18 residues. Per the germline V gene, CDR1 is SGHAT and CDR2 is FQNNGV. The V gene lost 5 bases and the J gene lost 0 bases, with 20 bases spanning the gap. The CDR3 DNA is TGTGCCAGCAGCCAAACCTCTATCAGATCAGACTCTGGAAACACCATATATTTT. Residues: CASSQTSIRSDSGNTIYF.

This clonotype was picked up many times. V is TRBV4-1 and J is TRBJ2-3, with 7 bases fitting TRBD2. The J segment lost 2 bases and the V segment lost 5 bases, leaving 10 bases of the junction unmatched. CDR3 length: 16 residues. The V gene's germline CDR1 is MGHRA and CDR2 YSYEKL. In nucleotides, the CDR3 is TGCGCCAGCAGCTGGTCCGGGCTAGCGGCCACAGATACGCAGTATTTT. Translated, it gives CASSWSGLAATDTQYF.

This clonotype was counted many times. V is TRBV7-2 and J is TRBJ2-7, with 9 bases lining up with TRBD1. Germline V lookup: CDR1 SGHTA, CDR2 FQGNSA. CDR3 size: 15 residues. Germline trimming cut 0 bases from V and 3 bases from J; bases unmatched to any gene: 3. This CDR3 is CASSLAPGQGYEQYF. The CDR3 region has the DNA TGTGCCAGCAGCTTAGCGCCGGGACAGGGCTACGAGCAGTACTTC.

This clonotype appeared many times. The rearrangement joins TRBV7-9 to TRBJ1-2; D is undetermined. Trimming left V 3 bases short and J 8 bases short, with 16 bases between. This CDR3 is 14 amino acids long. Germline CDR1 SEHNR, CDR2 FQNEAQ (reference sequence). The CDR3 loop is CASSFGGLGYGYTF. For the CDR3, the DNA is TGTGCCAGCAGCTTCGGTGGGCTTGGCTACGGCTACACCTTC.

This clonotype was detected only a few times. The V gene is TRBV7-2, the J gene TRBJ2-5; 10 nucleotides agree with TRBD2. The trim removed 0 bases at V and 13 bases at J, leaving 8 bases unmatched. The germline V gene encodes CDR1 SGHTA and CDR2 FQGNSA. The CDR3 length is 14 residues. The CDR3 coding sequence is TGTGCCAGCAGCTTAGCCCTAGCGGGGGCAGCCCCGTACTTC. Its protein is CASSLALAGAAPYF.